This T cell receptor (beta chain) was documented in a study of blood T cell repertoires in COVID-19. Study-wide context: PBMCs, B-cell-depleted T cells, or T cells were the source of the cDNA or gDNA that made up the material.

The length of the CDR3 is 15 residues. Trimming at V came to 4 bases and at J to 4 bases, leaving 9 bases not matched to a gene. Germline V gives CDR1 LNHDA, CDR2 SQIVND (reference sequence). Clones were read by immunoSEQ multiplex PCR, and TCRdb kept only the in-frame ones, dropping some. The data contain about 200,000 clones, about four fifths of them singletons. The receptor was derived from a woman aged 50 to 60 with active or convalescent COVID-19. The specimen was peripheral blood. The chain combines TRBV19 with TRBJ1-1; TRBD1 agrees at 7 bases. The CDR3 spells CASSNPRTGSTEAFF. CDR3 in DNA: TGTGCCAGTAGTAACCCTAGGACAGGAAGCACTGAAGCTTTCTTT.